This T cell receptor (beta chain) was sequenced during a study of neurological immune-mediated disorders. In its sample, this clonotype was seen many times. Its specificity is not known. The unsorted libraries originated from 2 million PBMCs that had been stored at -80 C. The team produced cDNA through 5'RACE using 10-nucleotide random UMIs. TCRdb processed the 5' RACE reads anew with MiXCR; each CDR3 protein has one entry. The profile shows more than 50,000 distinct CDR3 sequences, about 3.5% of them singletons. Regarding the study as a whole: For the multiple sclerosis repertoire cluster, no association with any clinical or MRI feature was found. When the repertoires were sorted by phylogenetic grouping, those of 18 of 34 multiple sclerosis patients ended up in one related-CDR3 cluster, a possible signature.

Losses at the gene ends were 3 bases for V and 7 bases for J; bases not matched to a gene: 15. Looked up from germline, CDR1 is SQVTM and CDR2 is ANQGSEA. The CDR3 covers 16 residues. The sequence came from a woman in her fifties or sixties with multiple sclerosis. This chain links TRBV29-1 with TRBJ2-7; 10 nucleotides agree with TRBD2. The sequenced sample consisted of PBMCs. This CDR3 reads CSVEGTSVKPSGEQYF. The CDR3 DNA follows: TGCAGCGTTGAGGGGACTAGCGTCAAGCCCTCCGGGGAGCAGTACTTC.